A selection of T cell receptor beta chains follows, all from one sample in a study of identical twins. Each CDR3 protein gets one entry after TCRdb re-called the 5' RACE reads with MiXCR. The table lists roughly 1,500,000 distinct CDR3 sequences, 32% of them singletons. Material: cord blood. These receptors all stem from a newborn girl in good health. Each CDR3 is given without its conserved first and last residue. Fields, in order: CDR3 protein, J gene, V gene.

cdr3_aa: SARRTGGFDEKLF
j_call: TRBJ1-4
v_call: TRBV20-1

cdr3_aa: SAQQGFGNGYT
j_call: TRBJ1-2
v_call: TRBV29-1

cdr3_aa: SARVSSGGTPGDEQF
j_call: TRBJ2-1
v_call: TRBV20-1

cdr3_aa: ASGGGISSYNEQF
j_call: TRBJ2-1
v_call: TRBV2

cdr3_aa: SARNPGTGLYEQY
j_call: -
v_call: TRBV20-1

cdr3_aa: ATSDYRGTDTQY
j_call: TRBJ2-3
v_call: TRBV24-1

cdr3_aa: SARPPPATSYEQY
j_call: TRBJ2-7
v_call: TRBV20-1

cdr3_aa: ASSERGRGQETQY
j_call: TRBJ2-5
v_call: TRBV10-2

cdr3_aa: ASLDLSEAF
j_call: TRBJ1-1
v_call: TRBV12-3/TRBV12-4

cdr3_aa: ASSVESLPGELF
j_call: TRBJ2-2
v_call: TRBV9

cdr3_aa: ASSLVGLAVTDTQY
j_call: TRBJ2-3
v_call: TRBV7-9

cdr3_aa: AWSVPGDYGYT
j_call: TRBJ1-2
v_call: TRBV30

cdr3_aa: ASSQIGTGRGQPQH
j_call: TRBJ1-5
v_call: TRBV4-1

cdr3_aa: ASSFSGTGNYGYT
j_call: TRBJ1-2
v_call: TRBV12-3/TRBV12-4

cdr3_aa: SARDLRGQF
j_call: TRBJ2-1
v_call: TRBV20-1

cdr3_aa: SASRTMKETQF
j_call: TRBJ2-1
v_call: TRBV20-1

cdr3_aa: ASSLRTGTRFADTQY
j_call: TRBJ2-3
v_call: TRBV7-2

cdr3_aa: ASRRQGPYEQY
j_call: TRBJ2-7
v_call: TRBV28

cdr3_aa: ASSPLFEQF
j_call: TRBJ2-1
v_call: TRBV7-2

cdr3_aa: ASSNHQPQH
j_call: TRBJ1-5
v_call: TRBV6-2/TRBV6-3

cdr3_aa: ASSLPTSGIYNEQY
j_call: -
v_call: TRBV5-1

cdr3_aa: SVRTATNEKLF
j_call: TRBJ1-4
v_call: TRBV29-1

cdr3_aa: SAVSGRAPFFKQY
j_call: TRBJ2-5
v_call: TRBV20-1

cdr3_aa: ASSLTWGQQETQY
j_call: TRBJ2-5
v_call: TRBV28

cdr3_aa: SAWDTNQPQH
j_call: TRBJ1-5
v_call: TRBV20-1

cdr3_aa: ASSQQVEAF
j_call: TRBJ1-1
v_call: TRBV7-9

cdr3_aa: SVRDQVDQPQH
j_call: TRBJ1-5
v_call: TRBV20-1

cdr3_aa: SADTGATNTEAF
j_call: TRBJ1-1
v_call: TRBV20-1

cdr3_aa: ASEALVGVTEAF
j_call: TRBJ1-1
v_call: TRBV6-6

cdr3_aa: ATPTRGLAKNIQY
j_call: TRBJ2-4
v_call: TRBV6-5

cdr3_aa: ASSLEGGDNGRF
j_call: TRBJ2-1
v_call: TRBV28

cdr3_aa: ATSDPGLARVIDTQY
j_call: TRBJ2-3
v_call: TRBV24-1

cdr3_aa: ASSQSPDRGNQPQH
j_call: TRBJ1-5
v_call: TRBV4-1

cdr3_aa: ASVSSGTSMEKLF
j_call: TRBJ1-4
v_call: TRBV6-6

cdr3_aa: SARGFGPGELF
j_call: TRBJ2-2
v_call: TRBV20-1

cdr3_aa: SASRGPQGGGYT
j_call: TRBJ1-2
v_call: TRBV20-1

cdr3_aa: AWSIGSYEQY
j_call: TRBJ2-7
v_call: TRBV30

cdr3_aa: ASRPTGNNEKLF
j_call: TRBJ1-4
v_call: TRBV6-1

cdr3_aa: ASSFGDREYSPLH
j_call: TRBJ1-6
v_call: TRBV28

cdr3_aa: ASSTEGLAKNIQY
j_call: TRBJ2-4
v_call: TRBV12-3/TRBV12-4

cdr3_aa: ASSLVSDNSPLH
j_call: TRBJ1-6
v_call: TRBV5-1

cdr3_aa: ASSQWRERRNEQF
j_call: TRBJ2-1
v_call: TRBV4-2

cdr3_aa: ASSYSILAGMMSYNEQF
j_call: TRBJ2-1
v_call: TRBV6-2/TRBV6-3

cdr3_aa: ASSGIREPNTGELF
j_call: TRBJ2-2
v_call: TRBV7-6

cdr3_aa: ASSAGQVEQY
j_call: TRBJ2-7
v_call: TRBV9

cdr3_aa: SVEGGGNQPQH
j_call: TRBJ1-5
v_call: TRBV29-1

cdr3_aa: ASSLTGKQY
j_call: TRBJ2-7
v_call: TRBV27

cdr3_aa: SVGPLLAGGYNEQF
j_call: TRBJ2-1
v_call: TRBV29-1

cdr3_aa: SARLAGRDTGELF
j_call: TRBJ2-2
v_call: TRBV20-1

cdr3_aa: ASSGRRADTEAF
j_call: TRBJ1-1
v_call: TRBV19

cdr3_aa: ATSDKGTGYTDTQY
j_call: TRBJ2-3
v_call: TRBV24-1

cdr3_aa: ASNPRPGTGASSYNEQF
j_call: TRBJ2-1
v_call: TRBV5-1

cdr3_aa: ASSDWGSSSYNEQF
j_call: TRBJ2-1
v_call: TRBV10-1

cdr3_aa: ATSRVGEAF
j_call: TRBJ1-1
v_call: TRBV15

cdr3_aa: ASSRTFNTEAF
j_call: TRBJ1-1
v_call: TRBV7-2